These 12 T cell receptor beta chains came from one sample sequenced in a study of blood T cells in healthy people across ages. Next came a second PCR, run for about 7 to 12 cycles, which used a sample-barcoded 5' primer along with a J-beta primer mix. TCRdb used MiXCR to reprocess the 5' RACE reads, holding one entry per CDR3 protein. The profile shows 1.4 million or so distinct CDR3 sequences, roughly 43% of them singletons. Sequenced material: blood. The receptor source for this set is a woman aged 18-35 years in good health.

On this clonotype itself: The junction departs from the called germline gene at one end, perhaps through a read error. The chain employs TRBV29-1 and TRBJ2-3; D is perhaps TRBD1 or TRBD2 (5 bases each). Germline CDR1 is SQVTM and CDR2 is ANQGSEA. The CDR3 covers 14 residues. This chain's CDR3 is CSGAQAGSTDMQYF. CDR3 DNA sequence: TGCAGCGGCGCCCAAGCAGGGAGCACAGATATGCAGTATTTT.

Notes on this clonotype: The junction shows a germline mismatch at one end, possibly a read error. The chain carries TRBV4-1 and TRBJ2-3; D assignment may be TRBD1 or TRBD2 (5 bases each). From germline, CDR1 is MGHRA and CDR2 YSYEKL. The CDR3 runs 15 residues. Here the CDR3 DNA reads TGCGCCAGAAGCCAAGTCCGGGGACGCACAGATACGCAGTATTTT. Amino acids: CARSQVRGRTDTQYF.

This clonotype has just a few counts. The chain has TRBV10-3 and TRBJ2-4; 10 positions agree with TRBD1. The V gene end was trimmed by 4 bases and the J gene end by 6 bases; junction bases not matched to a gene: 3. Germline-derived CDR1 and CDR2 are ENHRY and SYGVKD. The CDR3 loop spans 14 amino acids. The CDR3 DNA follows: TGTGCCATCAGTGTTGGACAGGGGGTAAACATTCAGTACTTC. Translation gives CAISVGQGVNIQYF.

The rearrangement uses TRBV4-1 and TRBJ1-1, with a weak D call TRBD1 (5 bases). CDR1 is MGHRA and CDR2 is YSYEKL in the germline V gene. The length of the CDR3 is 13 residues. V was cut by 0 bases and J by 4 bases, with 6 bases left in between. The CDR3 DNA reads as TGCGCCAGCAGCCAAGAACAGGCCACTGAAGCTTTCTTT. Encoded protein: CASSQEQATEAFF.

The V and J genes are TRBV4-1 and TRBJ2-1; possibly TRBD2 for D (5 bases). The V end lost 3 bases, the J end lost 7 bases, and 13 bases lay between the germline ends. Per the germline V gene, CDR1 is MGHRA and CDR2 is YSYEKL. The CDR3 is made up of 14 amino acids. This CDR3 reads CASSQRAVRNEQFF. For the CDR3, the DNA is TGCGCCAGCAGCCAGCGGGCGGTCCGGAATGAGCAGTTCTTC.

V and J are TRBV12-3 or TRBV12-4 and TRBJ1-2; D is unresolved. The CDR3 extends over 12 amino acids. The V gene lost 5 bases and the J gene lost 10 bases, with 14 bases spanning the gap. The CDR3 here is CASSLGLFSYTF. In DNA, the CDR3 is TGTGCCAGCAGTCTCGGACTCTTTTCCTACACCTTC.

The DNA for the CDR3 is TGCAGTGCTAGTTGGAGGAATAGCAATCAGCCCCAGCATTTT. It is translated as CSASWRNSNQPQHF. This chain connects TRBV20-1 to TRBJ1-5, with no clear D. The CDR3 is made up of 14 amino acids. V was pared by 3 bases and J by 0 bases, with 9 bases between. The germline V gene encodes CDR1 DFQATT and CDR2 SNEGSKA (reference sequence).

V is TRBV5-1 and J is TRBJ2-1, with no clear D. This CDR3 is built from 14 residues. Per germline, CDR1 SGHRS and CDR2 YFSETQ. V was cut by 5 bases and J by 4 bases, with 13 bases left in between. CDR3 sequence reads: CASSSDILYNEQFF. In nucleotides, the CDR3 is TGCGCCAGCAGTTCTGATATACTTTACAATGAGCAGTTCTTC.

Points on this clonotype: The junction and the germline gene differ at one end; a read error may be behind it. V is TRBV20-1 and J is TRBJ1-4; D unresolved. The germline gives CDR1 DFQATT, CDR2 SNEGSKA (reference sequence). The CDR3 runs to 13 residues. The CDR3 nucleotides read TGCAGTGCTAAGAGGCAGGCTAATGCAAAACTGTTTTTT. Amino acids: CSAKRQANAKLFF.

This clonotype has a handful of counts. In nucleotides, the CDR3 is TGTGCCAGCAGCCAAGATCTAGCGTCCTACGAGCAGTACTTC. Amino acid sequence: CASSQDLASYEQYF. This chain connects TRBV14 to TRBJ2-7; possible D gene TRBD2, 6 bases. Trimming left V 0 bases short and J 1 base short, with 7 bases between. The germline gives CDR1 SGHDN, CDR2 FVKESK. The CDR3 contains 14 residues.

The table lists this clonotype with a count of one. One base away lies a much larger clone, so this may be a sequencing read error. The chain combines TRBV7-2 with TRBJ2-7; D ambiguous. The CDR3 totals 11 residues. Trimming removed 3 bases from V and 3 bases from J, with 3 bases in between. Per the germline V gene, CDR1 is SGHTA and CDR2 is FQGNSA. The CDR3 protein is CASSFIYEQYF. The DNA of the CDR3 is TGTGCCAGCAGCTTTATCTACGAGCAGTACTTC.

V and J are TRBV7-8 and TRBJ2-3; no definite D call. Germline assignment: CDR1 SGHVS and CDR2 FQNEAQ. The V end was cut by 4 bases, the J end by 4 bases, with 9 bases between. The CDR3 totals 13 residues. The CDR3 region has the DNA TGTGCCAGCAGCTGCCGACCGCCAGATACGCAGTATTTT. This translates into CASSCRPPDTQYF.